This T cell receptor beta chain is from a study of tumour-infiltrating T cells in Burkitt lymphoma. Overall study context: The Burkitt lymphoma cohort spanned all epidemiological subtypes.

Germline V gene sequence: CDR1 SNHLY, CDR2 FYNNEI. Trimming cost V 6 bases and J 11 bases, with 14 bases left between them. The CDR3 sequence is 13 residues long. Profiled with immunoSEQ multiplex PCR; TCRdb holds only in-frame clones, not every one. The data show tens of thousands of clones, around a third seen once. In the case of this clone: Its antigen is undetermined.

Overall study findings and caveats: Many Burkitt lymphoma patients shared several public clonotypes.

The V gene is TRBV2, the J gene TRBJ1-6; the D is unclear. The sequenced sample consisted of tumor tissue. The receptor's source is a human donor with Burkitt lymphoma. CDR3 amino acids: CASRFTSAPPLHF. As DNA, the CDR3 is TGTGCCAGCAGGTTCACATCTGCGCCACCCCTCCACTTT.